The 32 T cell receptor beta chains below all came from one sample that was sequenced in a study of blood T cell repertoires in COVID-19. Method: immunoSEQ multiplex PCR; TCRdb's copy keeps in-frame clones and lacks some. The sample holds 10,000 to 15,000 clones, around four fifths seen once. The sample was peripheral blood. These receptor sequences come from a human donor in a cohort sampled during active COVID-19.

The gene calls are TRBV11-2 and TRBJ2-7; D not certain. Trimming stripped 5 bases from V and 2 bases from J, with 10 bases between. The germline V gene encodes CDR1 SGHAT and CDR2 FQNNGV. The CDR3 is made up of 13 amino acids. The chain's CDR3 is CASSPGSTYEQYF. In DNA form, the CDR3 reads TGTGCCAGCAGCCCCGGGTCCACCTACGAGCAGTACTTC.

Note on this clone: Other DNA sequences in this specimen translate into the identical CDR3. The chain recombines TRBV18 with TRBJ1-4; TRBD1 matches 9 bases. The CDR3 has 14 residues. Germline assignment: CDR1 KGHSH and CDR2 LQKENI. V trimming: 3 bases; J trimming: 5 bases; junction bases outside the gene matches: 1. Here the CDR3 reads CASSPGQGNEKLFF. As DNA, the CDR3 is TGTGCCAGCTCACCGGGACAGGGCAATGAAAAACTGTTTTTT.

This chain joins TRBV24-1 and TRBJ2-3; no reliable D call. Germline V gene data show CDR1 as KGHDR and CDR2 as SFDVKD. Trimming left V 4 bases short and J 7 bases short, with 5 bases between. The CDR3 contains 11 residues. In DNA form, the CDR3 reads TGTGCCACCAGTGAGTTAAATACGCAGTATTTT. It is translated as CATSELNTQYF.

This rearrangement joins TRBV19 to TRBJ2-3, with 9 nucleotides matching TRBD1. CDR1 and CDR2 from the germline V gene are LNHDA and SQIVND (reference sequence). The CDR3 has 15 amino acids. With V trimmed by 3 bases and J by 0 bases, 1 base remained unmatched. CDR3: CASSMGTGSTDTQYF. CDR3 nucleotides: TGTGCCAGTAGTATGGGGACAGGGAGCACAGATACGCAGTATTTT.

The chain combines TRBV7-8 with TRBJ2-5; 10 nucleotides align to TRBD2. The CDR3 totals 15 residues. J gave up 0 bases and V 5 bases, and 3 bases lay outside the gene matches. Germline V gives CDR1 SGHVS, CDR2 FQNEAQ. The CDR3: CASSLLAGDQETQYF. CDR3 DNA sequence: TGTGCCAGCAGCCTCCTAGCGGGGGACCAAGAGACCCAGTACTTC.

The gene calls are TRBV7-2 and TRBJ2-3; D remains ambiguous. The V gene's germline CDR1 is SGHTA and CDR2 FQGNSA. V lost 3 bases to trimming and J lost 0 bases, with 7 bases between them. The CDR3 is made up of 14 amino acids. CDR3 DNA sequence: TGTGCCAGCAGCTTTAGAACTAGCACAGATACGCAGTATTTT. As protein: CASSFRTSTDTQYF.

The chain is built from TRBV13 and TRBJ1-4, with 7 positions matching TRBD1. Germline V gene data show CDR1 as PRHDT and CDR2 as FYEKMQ (reference sequence). The CDR3 loop spans 14 amino acids. V gave up 5 bases and J gave up 6 bases; unmatched junction bases: 6. The CDR3 here is CASSTTGLDEKLFF. The CDR3 nucleotides read TGTGCCAGCAGCACGACAGGGTTGGATGAAAAACTGTTTTTT.

This chain joins TRBV7-2 and TRBJ2-2; D is perhaps TRBD1 (6 bases). CDR1 is SGHTA, CDR2 FQGNSA, per germline. This CDR3 region has 14 residues. Deletions cut 5 bases from V and 5 bases from J, with 12 bases between. The CDR3 DNA sequence: TGTGCCAGCAGCGATTCCAGGGGAACCGGGGAGCTGTTTTTT. Its translation: CASSDSRGTGELFF.

The rearrangement uses TRBV6-5 and TRBJ1-1, with TRBD1 as a possible D gene (6 bases). Trimming shortened V by 6 bases and J by 3 bases, and 14 bases separated the two germline ends. This CDR3 spans 14 amino acids. Germline V gene lookup returns CDR1 MNHEY and CDR2 SVGAGI. The DNA for the CDR3 is TGTGCCAGCAGCACGGGACATTCCTACACTGAAGCTTTCTTT. Encoded protein: CASSTGHSYTEAFF.

The chain joins TRBV7-2 to TRBJ2-4, with D maybe TRBD1 (7 bases). Trimming shortened V by 5 bases and J by 8 bases, and 16 bases separated the two germline ends. The CDR3 has 14 residues. Germline lookup yields CDR1 SGHTA and CDR2 FQGNSA. The CDR3 sequence: CASSPQGGVDIQYF. The CDR3 nucleotides are TGTGCCAGCAGCCCGCAGGGGGGTGTGGACATTCAGTACTTC.

The chain carries TRBV3-1 (or the pseudogene TRBV3-2) and TRBJ2-6; a possible D gene is TRBD1 (5 bases). The CDR3 has 17 residues. Trimming removed 4 bases at V and 2 bases at J, with 15 bases between. Germline V gene sequence: CDR1 LGHDT, CDR2 YNNKEL (reference sequence). CDR3 DNA: TGTGCCAGCAGCCCCGCCCCCAGGGTTGCTGGGGCCAACGTCCTGACTTTC. Amino acid sequence: CASSPAPRVAGANVLTF.

The J gene is TRBJ2-4, the V gene TRBV7-2; 8 bases map to TRBD2. CDR1 SGHTA and CDR2 FQGNSA come from the germline V gene. The CDR3 has 14 residues. J gave up 2 bases and V 5 bases, and 2 bases lay outside the gene matches. The CDR3 spells CASSPGGSKNIQYF. The CDR3, as DNA: TGTGCCAGCAGCCCGGGGGGGTCCAAAAACATTCAGTACTTC.

The V gene is TRBV5-1, the J gene TRBJ1-2, with TRBD1 as a possible D gene (5 bases). This CDR3 comprises 14 residues. CDR1 SGHRS and CDR2 YFSETQ come from the germline V gene. V shed 4 bases and J shed 8 bases, with 18 bases lying between them. The CDR3 loop reads CASSLRDSRGGYTF. The CDR3 DNA is TGCGCCAGCAGCCTCCGGGACTCCCGAGGGGGCTACACCTTC.

This chain joins TRBV5-1 and TRBJ2-2; tentative D call: TRBD1 (5 bases). The germline V gene encodes CDR1 SGHRS and CDR2 YFSETQ. Trimming pared 1 base from V and 1 base from J, leaving 8 bases between. This CDR3 region has 15 residues. The CDR3 bases are TGCGCCAGCAGCTTGAACCAGGGGAACACCGGGGAGCTGTTTTTT. Translation: CASSLNQGNTGELFF.

This chain joins TRBV2 and TRBJ1-6, with TRBD1 identical over 8 bases. Germline V gene sequence: CDR1 SNHLY, CDR2 FYNNEI. This CDR3 spans 16 amino acids. V trimming: 7 bases; J trimming: 0 bases; junction bases outside the gene matches: 5. Here the CDR3 reads CASTRQGSSYNSPLHF. The CDR3 DNA is TGTGCCAGCACCAGACAGGGGAGCTCCTATAATTCACCCCTCCACTTT.

The genes are TRBV5-1 and TRBJ2-5; 9 nucleotides line up with TRBD1. The CDR3 consists of 15 residues. The germline V gene encodes CDR1 SGHRS and CDR2 YFSETQ. V lost 3 bases, J lost 4 bases, and 7 bases stayed unmatched. CDR3 protein: CASSWGQGRTETQYF. The DNA of the CDR3 is TGCGCCAGCAGCTGGGGACAGGGACGAACAGAGACCCAGTACTTC.

The DNA for the CDR3 is TGCGCCAGCAGCTTGGTGCTAGCGGGCAACACAGATACGCAGTATTTT. Protein sequence: CASSLVLAGNTDTQYF. J is TRBJ2-3 and V is TRBV5-1; 8 bases are shared with TRBD2. This CDR3 is 16 amino acids long. Per the germline V gene, CDR1 is SGHRS and CDR2 is YFSETQ. The junction had 5 bases not matched to a gene; V was cut back by 0 bases and J by 2 bases.

This clone was counted between two and nine times. The chain couples TRBV5-8 to TRBJ1-1; TRBD1 aligns across 7 bases. Germline V lookup: CDR1 SGHTS, CDR2 YDEGEE. The V and J ends lost 4 bases and 0 bases, in that order; junction bases with no gene match: 3. The CDR3 has 14 residues. The CDR3 DNA is TGTGCCAGCAGCCCGGACAGGATGAACACTGAAGCTTTCTTT. Translating it yields CASSPDRMNTEAFF.

This clone appeared a few times. The rearrangement uses TRBV2 and TRBJ1-5; TRBD1 agrees at 10 bases. V was clipped by 11 bases and J by 7 bases; unmatched bases: 11. The CDR3 spans 14 residues. The germline gives CDR1 SNHLY, CDR2 FYNNEI. The CDR3 DNA follows: TGTGCCTCCAATCCGGGACAGGGGTACCAGCCCCAGCATTTT. Protein sequence: CASNPGQGYQPQHF.

The V call is TRBV7-9, the J call TRBJ2-7; tentatively, D is TRBD1 (6 bases). Between the trimmed V and J ends, which lost 1 base and 6 bases, there was a span of 10 bases. Germline V gene data show CDR1 as SEHNR and CDR2 as FQNEAQ (reference sequence). There are 13 residues in the CDR3. DNA for the CDR3: TGTGCCAGCAGCTTAGAGGGGGAGTCCGAGCAGTACTTC. Translating gives CASSLEGESEQYF. Supplemented by reference TRBV7-9 and TRBJ2-7, the full variable domain reads DTGVSQNPRHKITKRGQNVTFRCDPISEHNRLYWYRQTLGQGPEFLTYFQNEAQLEKSRLLSDRFSAERPKGSFSTLEIQRTEQGDSAMYLCASSLEGESEQYFGPGTRLTVT.

The J gene is TRBJ1-2, the V gene TRBV2; no firm D call. The CDR3 consists of 12 residues. The V gene lost 5 bases and the J gene lost 6 bases, with 10 bases spanning the gap. Germline CDR1 SNHLY, CDR2 FYNNEI. As DNA, the CDR3 is TGTGCCAGCAGTAACCACAACGATGGCTACACCTTC. It is translated as CASSNHNDGYTF.

The rearrangement uses TRBV24-1 and TRBJ2-3, with TRBD2 matching over 10 bases. The trim removed 4 bases at V and 2 bases at J, leaving 5 bases unmatched. This CDR3 is 16 amino acids long. CDR1 KGHDR and CDR2 SFDVKD come from the germline V gene. This CDR3 is CATSEFSGGITDTQYF. The DNA for the CDR3 is TGTGCCACCAGTGAATTTAGCGGGGGGATCACAGATACGCAGTATTTT.

The chain carries TRBV30 and TRBJ1-4, with D possibly matching TRBD1 (5 bases). CDR3 length: 15 amino acids. With 2 bases removed from V and 1 base from J, the gap between germline ends came to 11 bases. Germline CDR1 GTSNPN, CDR2 SVGIG (reference sequence). The CDR3 DNA reads TGTGCCTGGAGTTTTGGGCAGGGAACTAATGAAAAACTGTTTTTT. Translated, it gives CAWSFGQGTNEKLFF.

The chain links TRBV4-1 to TRBJ2-1; D is perhaps TRBD1 (5 bases). The CDR3 sequence is 16 residues long. With 0 bases removed from V and 0 bases from J, the gap between germline ends came to 9 bases. Germline CDR1 MGHRA, CDR2 YSYEKL. The CDR3 loop is CASSQEWGTSYNEQFF. As DNA, the CDR3 is TGCGCCAGCAGCCAAGAATGGGGCACCTCCTACAATGAGCAGTTCTTC.

This clone counts as medium-sized (0.01 to 0.1%). The chain has TRBV27 and TRBJ2-1; D call uncertain. Looked up from germline, CDR1 is MNHEY and CDR2 is SMNVEV (reference sequence). Between the trimmed V and J ends, which lost 6 bases and 2 bases, there was a span of 8 bases. This CDR3 has 13 amino acids. CDR3 in DNA: TGTGCCAGCAGCCTAGAACCCTACAATGAGCAGTTCTTC. This translates into CASSLEPYNEQFF.

The chain has TRBV18 and TRBJ2-2, with 11 positions matching TRBD2. This CDR3 has 16 residues. J gave up 4 bases and V 0 bases, and 1 base lay outside the gene matches. The germline CDR1 and CDR2 sequences are KGHSH and LQKENI. The CDR3 nucleotides read TGTGCCAGCTCACCACCGGGACTAGCGGTCACCGGGGAGCTGTTTTTT. Amino acid sequence: CASSPPGLAVTGELFF.

The chain is built from TRBV9 and TRBJ1-1; D gene unclear. The germline V gene has CDR1 SGDLS and CDR2 YYNGEE. The CDR3 sequence is 17 residues long. V lost 3 bases and J 5 bases, leaving 23 bases between the germline ends. In DNA, the CDR3 is TGTGCCAGCAGCGATGCACCGGGCTCTCTAAGGAGGACTGAAGCTTTCTTT. Protein: CASSDAPGSLRRTEAFF.

The chain carries TRBV3-1 (or the pseudogene TRBV3-2) and TRBJ1-1; D call uncertain. This CDR3 region has 13 residues. V was shortened by 1 base and J by 5 bases, with 8 bases between the two germline ends. Germline loops: CDR1 LGHDT, CDR2 YNNKEL (reference sequence). The DNA for the CDR3 is TGTGCCAGCAGCCAAGGGCGAGGGACTGAAGCTTTCTTT. Its translation is CASSQGRGTEAFF.

In the case of this clone: Other DNA sequences of this sample code for an identical CDR3. The V gene is TRBV3-1 (or the pseudogene TRBV3-2), the J gene TRBJ1-1; perhaps TRBD1 as D (5 bases). Trimming cost V 6 bases and J 4 bases, with 6 bases left between them. The CDR3 is 11 amino acids. The germline CDR1 and CDR2 sequences are LGHDT and YNNKEL (reference sequence). The CDR3 loop reads CASRGGTEAFF. The CDR3 DNA is TGTGCCAGCAGGGGGGGCACTGAAGCTTTCTTT.

The chain carries TRBV18 and TRBJ1-1; no definite D call. Trimming pared 6 bases from V and 1 base from J, leaving 9 bases between. The CDR3 covers 13 residues. Germline CDR1 reads KGHSH; CDR2 reads LQKENI. This chain's CDR3 is CASSQHGNTEAFF. The DNA of the CDR3 is TGTGCCAGCTCTCAACATGGGAACACTGAAGCTTTCTTT.

The chain joins TRBV4-1 to TRBJ1-5; possibly TRBD1 for D (6 bases). This CDR3 spans 17 amino acids. V lost 4 bases and J lost 7, with 23 bases in between. Germline V gene data show CDR1 as MGHRA and CDR2 as YSYEKL. The CDR3 DNA reads as TGCGCCAGCAGCCCCGGGGGGGGCCGAGTCATCAGGCAGCCCCAGCATTTT. Its translation is CASSPGGGRVIRQPQHF.

CDR3 nucleotide sequence: TGTGCCAGCAGTTTGCCAGGGGGAGATTCACCCCTCCACTTT. It translates to CASSLPGGDSPLHF. The V and J genes are TRBV28 and TRBJ1-6; TRBD1 aligns across 7 bases. Losses at the gene ends were 3 bases for V and 8 bases for J; bases not matched to a gene: 4. Germline V gene data show CDR1 as MDHEN and CDR2 as SYDVKM. The CDR3 has 14 amino acids. Supplemented by reference TRBV28 and TRBJ1-6, the full variable domain reads DVKVTQSSRYLVKRTGEKVFLECVQDMDHENMFWYRQDPGLGLRLIYFSYDVKMKEKGDIPEGYSVSREKKERFSLILESASTNQTSMYLCASSLPGGDSPLHFGNGTRLTVT.